Listed here are 21 T cell receptor beta chains from one sample, sequenced in a study of CD8+CD57+ T cells in acquired aplastic anemia. Patients chosen for sequencing had shown CD8+CD57+ cell expansion by flow cytometry. TCR beta VDJ and CDR3 profiling used genomic DNA as template. Each CDR3 protein is one row after TCRdb ran MiXCR on the reads. Among some 120,000 distinct CDR3 sequences, 45% to 60% were seen once, and the ten largest hold 25% to 35%. Sequenced: sorted CD4+, CD8+, or CD8+CD57+ T cells (not recorded which) from PBMCs. Every receptor here comes from a human donor with aplastic anemia.

V gene TRBV20-1 combines with J gene TRBJ2-1; 10 bases line up with TRBD2. The CDR3 is 14 residues long. Germline values: CDR1 DFQATT, CDR2 SNEGSKA (reference sequence). J gave up 7 bases and V 4 bases, and 7 bases lay outside the gene matches. DNA of the CDR3: TGCAGTGCTACCACCGGGACTAGCGTAAATGAGCAGTTCTTC. Translated, it gives CSATTGTSVNEQFF.

This clonotype was picked up one time. This sequence joins TRBV7-6 and TRBJ2-7; a weak D match, TRBD1 (5 bases). The CDR3 has 13 residues. The germline V gene has CDR1 SGHVS and CDR2 FNYEAQ. V dropped 8 bases and J dropped 0 bases, with 11 bases sitting between them. CDR3: CASSRESSYEQYF. The CDR3 coding sequence is TGTGCCAGCTCCAGGGAATCCTCCTACGAGCAGTACTTC.

This chain joins TRBV19 and TRBJ1-6, with 9 positions matching TRBD1. The germline CDR1 and CDR2 sequences are LNHDA and SQIVND (reference sequence). The CDR3 covers 13 residues. The ends lost 8 bases at V and 9 bases at J; junction bases unmatched: 5. CDR3 region: CASQTGGGSPLHF. CDR3 coding DNA: TGTGCCAGTCAGACAGGGGGAGGTTCACCCCTCCACTTT.

The CDR3 here is CASSESDRPLHF. Written as DNA, the CDR3 is TGTGCCAGCAGTGAATCCGATAGGCCCCTCCACTTT. The chain is built from TRBV25-1 and TRBJ1-6; D call uncertain. The CDR3 loop spans 12 amino acids. In germline, CDR1 is MGHDK, CDR2 SYGVNS. V lost 1 base, J lost 13 bases, and 8 bases lay in between.

In nucleotides, the CDR3 is TGTGCCAGCAACCGAGCGGGAGGGGTTCAAGAGACCCAGTACTTC. It specifies CASNRAGGVQETQYF. This sequence joins TRBV5-4 and TRBJ2-5; 10 bases align to TRBD2. CDR1 and CDR2 (germline): SGHNT, YYREEE (reference sequence). This CDR3 has 15 residues. V dropped 6 bases and J dropped 2; count of bases not matched to a gene: 7.

The rearrangement joins TRBV5-1 to TRBJ2-2; maybe TRBD1 (5 bases). Per germline, CDR1 SGHRS and CDR2 YFSETQ. Trimming took 2 bases from V and 0 from J, leaving 11 bases between them. The length of the CDR3 is 16 residues. CDR3 bases: TGCGCCAGCAGCTTAACGGCAGGGCCGAACACCGGGGAGCTGTTTTTT. It is translated as CASSLTAGPNTGELFF.

V and J are TRBV15 and TRBJ2-4, with D perhaps TRBD1 (5 bases). The J call may be incorrect, as the DNA end agrees better with TRBJ2-7. This CDR3 region has 13 residues. CDR1 is LNHNV, CDR2 YYDKDF, per germline (reference sequence). This CDR3 is CATSREQRGEQYF. For the CDR3, the DNA is TGTGCCACCAGCAGAGAACAAAGGGGCGAGCAGTACTTC.

This chain links TRBV6-5 with TRBJ1-1; a possible D gene is TRBD1 (6 bases). This CDR3 region has 14 residues. The germline V gene has CDR1 MNHEY and CDR2 SVGAGI. The V end lost 6 bases, the J end lost 4 bases, and 15 bases lay between the germline ends. Here the CDR3 DNA reads TGTGCCAGCAGCAACTACAGGGAGAGCACTGAAGCTTTCTTT. Encoded protein: CASSNYRESTEAFF.

This clonotype was seen just once. Since the CDR3 does not end with the conserved phenylalanine or tryptophan, this likely comes from a read error. No DNA is shown, since the ends of the CDR3 on it are uncertain; the CDR3 is the one TCRdb lists. The chain has TRBV20-1 and TRBJ2-5; the table names TRBD2, a call not compared with the DNA. From germline, CDR1 is DFQATT and CDR2 SNEGSKA (reference sequence). The CDR3 numbers 10 amino acids, ends counted. The CDR3 sequence is CSASPTGLAG.

Remarks on this clonotype: At one end the junction does not follow the germline gene, possibly because of a read error. The gene calls are TRBV20-1 and TRBJ1-5; D gene ambiguous. The germline V gene encodes CDR1 DFQATT and CDR2 SNEGSKA (reference sequence). This CDR3 is built from 14 residues. The CDR3 here is CSAGDMALRQPQHF. DNA for the CDR3: TGCAGTGCTGGAGATATGGCCCTTCGCCAGCCCCAGCATTTT.

The chain recombines TRBV20-1 with TRBJ1-1, with TRBD1 matching over 10 bases. Germline V gives CDR1 DFQATT, CDR2 SNEGSKA (reference sequence). This CDR3 spans 16 amino acids. With V trimmed by 5 bases and J by 1 base, 10 bases remained unmatched. This chain's CDR3 is CSAFSGDRGRNTEAFF. Written as DNA, the CDR3 is TGCAGTGCTTTTTCAGGGGACAGGGGACGGAACACTGAAGCTTTCTTT.

This chain connects TRBV9 to TRBJ1-1, with TRBD1 matching over 7 bases. Trimming removed 4 bases from V and 10 bases from J; junction bases left unmatched: 10. CDR1 is SGDLS, CDR2 YYNGEE, per germline. The CDR3 loop spans 13 amino acids. For the CDR3, the DNA is TGTGCCAGCAGCCTAAGCCCGGGACAGCTAGCTTTCTTT. Protein: CASSLSPGQLAFF.

This clonotype has a handful of counts. This sequence joins TRBV12-3 or TRBV12-4 and TRBJ2-7; no firm D call. The ends were cut back, 2 bases at V and 6 bases at J, with 5 bases in the middle. The CDR3 is made up of 11 amino acids. CDR3 coding DNA: TGTGCCAGCAGTTTATATGGCGAGCAGTACTTC. Translating it yields CASSLYGEQYF.

This clonotype is medium-sized (0.01 to 0.1%). This chain connects TRBV9 to TRBJ2-5; TRBD2 matches 8 bases. This CDR3 contains 15 residues. The ends lost 0 bases at V and 9 bases at J; junction bases unmatched: 10. The germline gives CDR1 SGDLS, CDR2 YYNGEE. The CDR3 DNA is TGTGCCAGCAGCGTAGGTAGGGTCGGGACTAGGGCCCAGTACTTC. It specifies CASSVGRVGTRAQYF.

The genes are TRBV20-1 and TRBJ2-6, with unresolved D. Germline CDR1 reads DFQATT; CDR2 reads SNEGSKA (reference sequence). The CDR3 contains 14 residues. Trimming left V 5 bases short and J 2 bases short, with 10 bases between. CDR3 nucleotide sequence: TGCAGTGCTCGCCGATCAGCTGGGGCCAACGTCCTGACTTTC. Its protein product is CSARRSAGANVLTF.

V is TRBV10-3 and J is TRBJ1-3; TRBD1 matches at 11 bases. The CDR3 contains 16 residues. Trimming cost V 3 bases and J 7 bases; bases outside gene matches: 8. CDR1 ENHRY and CDR2 SYGVKD come from the germline V gene. CDR3 DNA sequence: TGTGCCATCAGTGACTCCGGACAGGGGGCAACGAACACCATATATTTT. Translated, it gives CAISDSGQGATNTIYF.

The chain has TRBV2 and TRBJ2-5, with a weak D call TRBD2 (6 bases). The germline CDR1 and CDR2 sequences are SNHLY and FYNNEI. The CDR3 length is 12 residues. V was pared by 0 bases and J by 11 bases, with 10 bases between. CDR3 sequence (DNA): TGTGCCAGCAGTGAAGCGGGCGGGAATCAGTACTTC. It encodes CASSEAGGNQYF.

This chain uses TRBV7-9 with TRBJ2-7; D is unclear. CDR3 size: 14 residues. The V end was cut by 7 bases, the J end by 1 base, with 14 bases between. The germline gives CDR1 SEHNR, CDR2 FQNEAQ (reference sequence). The CDR3 is CASTSASVSYEQYF. CDR3 DNA sequence: TGTGCCAGCACCAGCGCTTCTGTATCCTACGAGCAGTACTTC.

The chain employs TRBV4-2 and TRBJ2-3; TRBD2 matches at 8 bases. CDR3 size: 16 residues. V lost 5 bases to trimming and J lost 1 base; unmatched junction nucleotides: 8. The germline V gene has CDR1 LGHNA and CDR2 YNFKEQ. The CDR3 DNA follows: TGTGCCAGCAGCGCGTATAGCGGGACACGCACAGATACGCAGTATTTT. Protein product: CASSAYSGTRTDTQYF.

This clonotype was recorded at least ten times. V and J are TRBV5-1 and TRBJ1-6; possibly TRBD1 for D (5 bases). V lost 1 base and J lost 9, with 14 bases in between. Germline loops: CDR1 SGHRS, CDR2 YFSETQ. The CDR3 contains 15 residues. Written as DNA, the CDR3 is TGCGCCAGCAGCTTGAAATCTGGGGGTGCTTCACCCCTCCACTTT. Translation: CASSLKSGGASPLHF.

This chain uses TRBV7-6 with TRBJ2-5; no clear D. Per germline, CDR1 SGHVS and CDR2 FNYEAQ. V lost 4 bases and J 5 bases, leaving 11 bases between the germline ends. There are 13 residues in the CDR3. DNA for the CDR3: TGTGCCAGCAGCTCCCTGACAACGGAGACCCAGTACTTC. The encoded protein is CASSSLTTETQYF. Complete variable domain (other parts from reference TRBV7-6 and TRBJ2-5): GAGVSQSPRYKVTKRGQDVALRCDPISGHVSLYWYRQALGQGPEFLTYFNYEAQQDKSGLPNDRFSAERPEGSISTLTIQRTEQRDSAMYRCASSSLTTETQYFGPGTRLLVL.